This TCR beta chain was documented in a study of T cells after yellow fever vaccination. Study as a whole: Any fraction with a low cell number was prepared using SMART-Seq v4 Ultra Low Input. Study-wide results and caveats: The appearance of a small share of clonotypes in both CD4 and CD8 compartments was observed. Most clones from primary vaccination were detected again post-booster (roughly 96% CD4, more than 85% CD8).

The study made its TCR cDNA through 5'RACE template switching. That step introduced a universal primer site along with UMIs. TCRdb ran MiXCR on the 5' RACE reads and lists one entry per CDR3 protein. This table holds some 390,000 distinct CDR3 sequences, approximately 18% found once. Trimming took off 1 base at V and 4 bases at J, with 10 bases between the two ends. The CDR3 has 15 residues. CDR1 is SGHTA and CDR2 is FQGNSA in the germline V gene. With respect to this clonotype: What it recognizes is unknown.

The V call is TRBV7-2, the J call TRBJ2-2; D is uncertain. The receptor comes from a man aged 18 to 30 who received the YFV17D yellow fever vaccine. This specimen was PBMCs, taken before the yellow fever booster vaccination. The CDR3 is CASSLVGTATGELFF. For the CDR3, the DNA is TGTGCCAGCAGCTTAGTGGGCACCGCCACCGGGGAGCTGTTTTTT.